The rows below give T cell receptor beta chains drawn from one sample of a study of glioma-infiltrating T cells after dendritic cell vaccination. Only in-frame clones appear in the TCRdb table, and some are missing; sequencing was by immunoSEQ multiplex PCR. The sample includes about 64,000 clones, 82% of them seen just once. Sequenced here: blood, sampled before dendritic cell vaccination. These receptors were taken from a human donor with glioblastoma. The CDR3 runs from the conserved cysteine through the conserved F or W.

TRBV4-2	CASSQSGGQENEQFF
TRBV7-2	CASSLSGGASGTDTQYF
TRBV5-1	CASSPFSGGNQETQYF
TRBV7-9	CASNRGETQYF
TRBV6-5	CASSHTGAPYEQYF
TRBV10-2	CASGTGVGNQPQHF
TRBV4-1	CASSQGDRGYEQYF
TRBV30	CAWRNRGTDTQYF
TRBV11-2	CASSSGTGGSPLHF
TRBV5-8	CASSFGGGPMDTQYF
TRBV10-1	CASSESARSSEAFF
TRBV11-2	CASSSFWDSASYEQYF
TRBV4-2	CASSQGETSGNTIYF
TRBV15	CATSWRGGYNEQFF
TRBV7-8	CASSYGGAYEQYF
TRBV7-8	CASSLTSSHEQYF
TRBV10-1	CASRRDRNTGELFF
TRBV7-9	CASSFGVLTGELFF
TRBV18	CASSATPGQGWNEQFF
TRBV11-2	CASSLSGQVYGYTF
TRBV28	CASNQGYYGYTF
TRBV27	CASSFRGRGSPLHF
TRBV15	CATSRDLGTDNSPLHF
TRBV7-8	CASSLAHSTDTQYF
TRBV14	CASSRTGGRSPLHF
TRBV6-1	CASSDRVAAADNEQFF
TRBV4-2	CASSQVRGYTDTQYF
TRBV30	CAWNQGSSYNEQFF
TRBV5-4	CASSLDRGQPQHF
TRBV5-1	CASSLGSVRGYEQYF
TRBV28	CASSLAGTKNTEAFF
TRBV19	CASSSPRGGRTEAFF
TRBV15	CATSRDRYRAHEQYF
TRBV7-9	CASSPGFAAGLNTEAFF
TRBV7-9	CASSSTGSLILYEQYF
TRBV5-4	CASSPDRAKGGYTF
TRBV30	CAWSVWGDNQPQHF
TRBV19	CAGRQGKVYEQYF
TRBV6-6	CASSFPVGDKLFF
TRBV7-9	CASSLTSQAYGYTF
TRBV7-2	CASSSPGVGGSGNTIYF
TRBV7-2	CASSSHRERSDTQYF
TRBV27	CASSFKGADTQYF
TRBV6-1	CASSEGGVEETQYF
TRBV5-4	CASRRSGGARTDTQYF
TRBV30	CAWSAGLRETQYF
TRBV27	CASSFSSRGTGTYEQYF
TRBV2	CASSGESTQYF
TRBV5-1	CASRPWGGSGGSQQETQYF
TRBV7-7	CASSLSPGASGGSSYEQYF
TRBV6-4	CASSDSGESGYTF
TRBV7-2	CASSFQTGETIQYF
TRBV6-5	CASTLLAGKGGELFF